This TCR beta chain was profiled in a study of cytomegalovirus exposure and HLA in healthy donors. V shed 4 bases, J shed 7 bases, and the junction held 5 bases outside the gene matches. Germline values: CDR1 SGHDT, CDR2 YYEEEE. The CDR3 sequence is 14 residues long. The PCR used 60 Vbeta and 13 Jbeta primers. Assay: immunoSEQ multiplex PCR; the TCRdb copy retains only in-frame clones and omits some. The sample contains about 120,000 clones, over 60% of which appear only once. The V call is TRBV5-6, the J call TRBJ1-6, with 7 bases matching TRBD1. The sequence was collected from a man aged 25 to 40 in good health and CMV-seropositive. Sequenced sample: PBMCs. CDR3 residues: CASSPTGWNSPLHF. The DNA of the CDR3 is TGTGCCAGCAGCCCGACAGGGTGGAATTCACCCCTCCACTTT.